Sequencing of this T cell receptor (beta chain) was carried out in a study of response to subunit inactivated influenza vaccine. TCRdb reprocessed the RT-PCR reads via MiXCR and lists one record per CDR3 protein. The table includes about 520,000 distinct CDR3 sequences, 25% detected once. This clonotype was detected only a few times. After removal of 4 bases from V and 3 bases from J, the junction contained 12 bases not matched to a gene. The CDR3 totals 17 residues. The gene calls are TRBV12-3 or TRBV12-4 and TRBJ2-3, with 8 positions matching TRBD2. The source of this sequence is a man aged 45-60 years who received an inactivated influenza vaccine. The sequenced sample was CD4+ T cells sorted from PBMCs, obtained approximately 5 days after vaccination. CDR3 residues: CASSSHSGTRRTDTQYF. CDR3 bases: TGTGCCAGCAGTTCCCACTCCGGGACTAGGAGAACAGATACGCAGTATTTT.